This entry lists 14 T cell receptor beta chains sequenced from one sample in a study of T cell responses to AZD1222 COVID-19 vaccine. Method: immunoSEQ multiplex PCR; TCRdb's copy keeps in-frame clones and lacks some. The table shows 75,000 to 90,000 clones, with approximately 90% occurring only once. Here the sequenced sample was peripheral blood, taken 28 days after the second AZD1222 dose. These receptors came from an adult who received the AZD1222 COVID-19 vaccine.

J is TRBJ2-1 and V is TRBV11-1, with 9 bases fitting TRBD2. Germline values: CDR1 SGHAT, CDR2 FQDESV (reference sequence). The J segment lost 10 bases and the V segment lost 3 bases, leaving 4 bases of the junction unmatched. The CDR3 covers 13 residues. The CDR3 reads CASSFASGTEQFF. For the CDR3, the DNA is TGTGCCAGCAGCTTTGCTAGCGGGACCGAGCAGTTCTTC.

J is TRBJ1-5 and V is TRBV4-1, with D unclear. The germline CDR1 and CDR2 sequences are MGHRA and YSYEKL. The CDR3 covers 13 residues. V was shortened by 1 base and J by 5 bases, with 6 bases between the two germline ends. The CDR3 reads CASSQGTDQPQHF. As DNA, the CDR3 is TGCGCCAGCAGCCAAGGAACTGATCAGCCCCAGCATTTT.

V usage is TRBV7-8 and J usage is TRBJ1-6; 8 bases are shared with TRBD1. The germline V gene encodes CDR1 SGHVS and CDR2 FQNEAQ. Trimming took 4 bases from V and 10 from J; bases not matched to a gene: 6. This CDR3 is 14 amino acids long. CDR3: CASSSGQGVSPLHF. The CDR3, as DNA: TGTGCCAGCAGCTCAGGACAGGGTGTATCACCCCTCCACTTT.

The gene calls are TRBV14 and TRBJ1-2; possibly TRBD1 for D (5 bases). CDR3 length equals 14 residues. V was shortened by 0 bases and J by 7 bases, with 12 bases between the two germline ends. Germline CDR1 and CDR2: SGHDN and FVKESK. The CDR3, as DNA: TGTGCCAGCAGCCAAGACAGTTGGGGGTTTGGCTACACCTTC. It specifies CASSQDSWGFGYTF.

The rearrangement links TRBV4-1 to TRBJ1-3, with 7 bases identical to TRBD1. The V gene end was trimmed by 0 bases and the J gene end by 2 bases; junction bases not matched to a gene: 10. The CDR3 spans 18 residues. Germline CDR1 and CDR2: MGHRA and YSYEKL. The CDR3 sequence: CASSQDGRGLSAGNTIYF. For the CDR3, the DNA is TGCGCCAGCAGCCAAGATGGGAGGGGGCTAAGCGCTGGAAACACCATATATTTT.

The rearrangement joins TRBV25-1 to TRBJ2-5; D not certain. This CDR3 has 16 amino acids. Trimming removed 1 base from V and 3 bases from J, with 15 bases in between. CDR1 is MGHDK and CDR2 is SYGVNS in the germline V gene. For the CDR3, the DNA is TGTGCCAGCAGTGAATTCATCCCGGGTACGGAAGAGACCCAGTACTTC. Translating gives CASSEFIPGTEETQYF.

This sequence joins TRBV28 and TRBJ1-1; tentatively, D is TRBD1 (5 bases). The CDR3 is made up of 12 amino acids. Per germline, CDR1 MDHEN and CDR2 SYDVKM. The V gene lost 6 bases and the J gene lost 7 bases, with 12 bases spanning the gap. CDR3: CASSLQEGEAFF. The CDR3 DNA follows: TGTGCCAGCAGCCTACAGGAGGGTGAAGCTTTCTTT.

The chain joins TRBV30 to TRBJ2-3; tentatively, D is TRBD2 (5 bases). V lost 5 bases, J lost 1 base, and 10 bases lay in between. The CDR3 length is 13 residues. Per the germline V gene, CDR1 is GTSNPN and CDR2 is SVGIG (reference sequence). The CDR3: CAWRDSRTDTQYF. For the CDR3, the DNA is TGTGCCTGGCGGGATTCGCGCACAGATACGCAGTATTTT. The whole variable domain, remainder taken from reference TRBV30 and TRBJ2-3, is SQTIHQWPATLVQPVGSPLSLECTVEGTSNPNLYWYRQAAGRGLQLLFYSVGIGQISSEVPQNLSASRPQDRQFILSSKKLLLSDSGFYLCAWRDSRTDTQYFGPGTRLTVL.

Only one count was recorded for this clone. The V gene is TRBV28, the J gene TRBJ1-2, with a possible D match to TRBD1 (6 bases). Germline CDR1 reads MDHEN; CDR2 reads SYDVKM. The CDR3 is 14 residues long. V lost 6 bases, J lost 6 bases, and 17 bases lay in between. The CDR3 sequence: CASSSPPHRDGYTF. The CDR3 DNA is TGTGCCAGCAGCTCCCCCCCTCACAGGGATGGCTACACCTTC.

The chain carries TRBV7-9 and TRBJ2-1; D call uncertain. From germline, CDR1 is SEHNR and CDR2 FQNEAQ (reference sequence). This CDR3 has 13 residues. Trimming removed 5 bases at V and 2 bases at J, with 7 bases between. The CDR3 region is CASSPGTYNEQFF. The CDR3 region has the DNA TGTGCCAGCAGCCCCGGCACCTACAATGAGCAGTTCTTC. Full variable domain (remainder filled in from reference TRBV7-9 and TRBJ2-1): DTGVSQNPRHKITKRGQNVTFRCDPISEHNRLYWYRQTLGQGPEFLTYFQNEAQLEKSRLLSDRFSAERPKGSFSTLEIQRTEQGDSAMYLCASSPGTYNEQFFGPGTRLTVL.

V gene TRBV7-2 combines with J gene TRBJ1-6; the D is unclear. The CDR3 runs to 14 residues. V gave up 0 bases and J gave up 4 bases, with 4 bases separating them. The V gene's germline CDR1 is SGHTA and CDR2 FQGNSA. This CDR3 reads CASSLAGYNSPLHF. CDR3 nucleotide sequence: TGTGCCAGCAGCTTAGCGGGGTATAATTCACCCCTCCACTTT.

This rearrangement joins TRBV2 to TRBJ1-1; 9 bases match TRBD1. Per germline, CDR1 SNHLY and CDR2 FYNNEI. The CDR3 runs to 15 residues. Trimming at V came to 7 bases and at J to 3 bases, leaving 9 bases not matched to a gene. The CDR3 DNA reads as TGTGCCAGCACCGCCGACAGGGGGGTTTACACTGAAGCTTTCTTT. Translated: CASTADRGVYTEAFF.

The gene calls are TRBV2 and TRBJ2-6; D remains ambiguous. CDR1 SNHLY and CDR2 FYNNEI come from the germline V gene. The V end was cut by 7 bases, the J end by 0 bases, with 7 bases between. The CDR3 has 14 amino acids. The CDR3 spells CASTDNSGANVLTF. CDR3 in DNA: TGTGCCAGCACCGATAACTCTGGGGCCAACGTCCTGACTTTC.

The V call is TRBV24-1, the J call TRBJ2-5; 10 bases match TRBD1. The germline gives CDR1 KGHDR, CDR2 SFDVKD. This CDR3 spans 17 amino acids. Trimming cost V 3 bases and J 1 base; bases outside gene matches: 7. Written as DNA, the CDR3 is TGTGCCACCAGTGATCAGACGACAGGGGGCCTCCAAGAGACCCAGTACTTC. Its translation is CATSDQTTGGLQETQYF.